These 9 T cell receptor beta chains came from one sample sequenced in a study of response to subunit inactivated influenza vaccine. TCRdb called the RT-PCR reads again in MiXCR, with one record for every CDR3 protein. The table has 450,000 to 600,000 distinct CDR3 sequences, 7.6% seen once. This specimen consisted of PBMCs from blood, obtained roughly 24 months after vaccination. Receptors were obtained from a man aged 50 to 69 who received an inactivated influenza vaccine.

The table lists this clonotype with many counts. The chain has TRBV6-1 and TRBJ2-3; D possibly corresponds to TRBD1 (5 bases). The CDR3 has 13 amino acids. Germline V gene sequence: CDR1 MNHNS, CDR2 SASEGT. V was shortened by 7 bases and J by 2 bases, with 10 bases between the two germline ends. The CDR3 region is CASIDRNTDTQYF. CDR3 nucleotides: TGTGCCAGCATAGACAGAAACACAGATACGCAGTATTTT.

This clonotype was recorded at least ten times. The rearrangement joins TRBV29-1 to TRBJ2-1; 8 bases are shared with TRBD1. Germline CDR1 reads SQVTM; CDR2 reads ANQGSEA. The CDR3 length is 13 residues. Trimming took 3 bases from V and 13 from J; bases not matched to a gene: 11. In DNA form, the CDR3 reads TGCAGCGTTGAGATTCCGGGACAGGCCCCTCAGTTCTTC. It yields the protein CSVEIPGQAPQFF.

The chain recombines TRBV6-1 with TRBJ2-5; 8 bases are shared with TRBD1. Germline values: CDR1 MNHNS, CDR2 SASEGT. The CDR3 covers 15 residues. V shed 6 bases, J shed 3 bases, and the junction held 9 bases outside the gene matches. The CDR3 loop reads CASRPLGTGKETQYF. The CDR3 DNA is TGTGCCAGCAGACCACTAGGGACAGGAAAAGAGACCCAGTACTTC.

This clonotype appeared a few times. Here the CDR3 reads CAIMGSGTDTQYF. The DNA of the CDR3 is TGTGCCATCATGGGTAGCGGCACAGATACGCAGTATTTT. This rearrangement joins TRBV10-3 to TRBJ2-3; weak D call: TRBD2 (5 bases). Trimming left V 7 bases short and J 1 base short, with 9 bases between. CDR1 and CDR2 (germline): ENHRY, SYGVKD. This CDR3 is 13 amino acids long.

V usage is TRBV15 and J usage is TRBJ2-3; tentative D call: TRBD1 (5 bases). Trimming left V 2 bases short and J 0 bases short, with 12 bases between. CDR3 length equals 16 residues. Germline V CDR1 and CDR2: LNHNV, YYDKDF (reference sequence). The CDR3 spells CATSRQGLSSTDTQYF. The CDR3 bases are TGTGCCACCAGCAGACAGGGATTATCTAGCACAGATACGCAGTATTTT.

This clonotype was found many times. The chain carries TRBV7-8 and TRBJ1-1; a possible D gene is TRBD1 (6 bases). The CDR3 extends over 14 amino acids. Per the germline V gene, CDR1 is SGHVS and CDR2 is FQNEAQ. The V end was cut by 6 bases, the J end by 6 bases, with 17 bases between. The CDR3, as DNA: TGTGCCAGCAGTGGCGGGGGGGGGCGTCCTGAAGCTTTCTTT. It is translated as CASSGGGGRPEAFF.

This clonotype was seen more than once but under ten times. The J gene is TRBJ2-4, the V gene TRBV28, with a possible D match to TRBD2 (6 bases). Germline V CDR1 and CDR2: MDHEN, SYDVKM. Trimming removed 7 bases at V and 1 base at J, with 20 bases between. The CDR3 loop spans 17 amino acids. The CDR3, as DNA: TGTGCCAGCATCCCGGGGTGGGGGGTTCGGGCCAAAAACATTCAGTACTTC. Residues: CASIPGWGVRAKNIQYF.

V gene TRBV9 combines with J gene TRBJ2-2; TRBD2 agrees at 7 bases. CDR1 and CDR2 from the germline V gene are SGDLS and YYNGEE. V gave up 0 bases and J gave up 5 bases; unmatched junction bases: 4. This CDR3 region has 15 residues. The CDR3 coding sequence is TGTGCCAGCAGCGTAGGCGGGAGTGGTACCGGGGAGCTGTTTTTT. This encodes CASSVGGSGTGELFF.

This clonotype was detected ten times or more. The rearrangement links TRBV4-1 to TRBJ2-2; D might be TRBD2 (6 bases). The CDR3 length is 15 residues. V was pared by 0 bases and J by 4 bases, with 9 bases between. Germline loops: CDR1 MGHRA, CDR2 YSYEKL. CDR3 in DNA: TGCGCCAGCAGCCAAGAGCGGGGCCGCACCGGGGAGCTGTTTTTT. Its protein is CASSQERGRTGELFF.